The next 2 T cell receptor beta chains were all read from a single sample in a study of T cells in Graves' hyperthyroidism and ophthalmopathy. Amplification yielded TCR beta CDR3 regions, with RNA transcripts as the source. HTBI primers were employed in a first-round RT-PCR of the TCR CDR3. TCRdb recomputed calls from the multiplex PCR reads with MiXCR, one row per CDR3 protein. In the table there are roughly 360,000 distinct CDR3 sequences, roughly 14% of which are singletons. The specimen was blood. The receptor source for this set is a man aged 25 to 45 with Graves' hyperthyroidism that later progressed to Graves' ophthalmopathy.

J is TRBJ2-7 and V is TRBV29-1; D possibly corresponds to TRBD2 (6 bases). V dropped 7 bases and J dropped 4 bases, with 17 bases sitting between them. The germline V gene has CDR1 SQVTM and CDR2 ANQGSEA. The CDR3 covers 13 residues. Here the CDR3 DNA reads TGCAGCGCCCGGGGCCGAGGAGGGTACGAGCAGTACTTC. It translates to CSARGRGGYEQYF.

The sample holds many counts of this clonotype. This rearrangement joins TRBV18 to TRBJ1-5; D uncertain. CDR3 length: 14 residues. Germline CDR1 reads KGHSH; CDR2 reads LQKENI. The V end lost 3 bases, the J end lost 3 bases, and 9 bases lay between the germline ends. The CDR3 DNA reads TGTGCCAGCTCACCGGACGGAACCAATCAGCCCCAGCATTTT. Its protein is CASSPDGTNQPQHF.